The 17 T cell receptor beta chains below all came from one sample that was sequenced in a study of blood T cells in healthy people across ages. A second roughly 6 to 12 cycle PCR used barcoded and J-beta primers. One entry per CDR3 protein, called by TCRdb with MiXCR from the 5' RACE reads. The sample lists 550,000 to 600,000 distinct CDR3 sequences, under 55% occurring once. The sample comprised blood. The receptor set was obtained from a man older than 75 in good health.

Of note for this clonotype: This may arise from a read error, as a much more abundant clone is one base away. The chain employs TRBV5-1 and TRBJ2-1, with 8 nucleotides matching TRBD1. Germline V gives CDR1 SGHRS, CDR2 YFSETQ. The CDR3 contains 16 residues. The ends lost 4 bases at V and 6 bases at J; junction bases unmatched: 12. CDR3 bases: TGCGCCAGCAGCCCAGGGGGCCGGGGCCCTCCCAATGAGCAGTTCTTC. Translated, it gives CASSPGGRGPPNEQFF.

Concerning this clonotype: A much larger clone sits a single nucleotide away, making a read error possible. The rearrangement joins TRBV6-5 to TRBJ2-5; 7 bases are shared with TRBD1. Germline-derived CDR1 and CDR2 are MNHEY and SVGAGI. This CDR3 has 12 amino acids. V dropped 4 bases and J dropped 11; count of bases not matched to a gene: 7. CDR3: CASSSGQNEQYF. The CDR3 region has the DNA TGTGCCAGCAGTTCGGGACAGAATGAGCAGTACTTC.

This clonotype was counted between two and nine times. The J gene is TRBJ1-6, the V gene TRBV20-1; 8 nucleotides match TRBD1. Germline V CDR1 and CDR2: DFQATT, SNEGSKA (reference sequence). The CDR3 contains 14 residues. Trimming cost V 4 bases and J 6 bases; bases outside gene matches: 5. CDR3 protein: CSAKLGQGNSPLHF. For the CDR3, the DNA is TGCAGTGCTAAACTAGGACAGGGTAATTCACCCCTCCACTTT.

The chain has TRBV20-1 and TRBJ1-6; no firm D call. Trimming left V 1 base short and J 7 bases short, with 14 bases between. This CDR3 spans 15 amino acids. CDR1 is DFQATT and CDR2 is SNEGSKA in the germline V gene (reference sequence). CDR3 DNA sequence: TGCAGTGCTAGAGCTGAGGGTACCCTGAATTCACCCCTCCACTTT. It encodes CSARAEGTLNSPLHF.

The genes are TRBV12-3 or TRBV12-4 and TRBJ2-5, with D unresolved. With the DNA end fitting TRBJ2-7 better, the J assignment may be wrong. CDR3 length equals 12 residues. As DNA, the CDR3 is TGTGCCAGCAGTTTAGAAAACAGCGAGCAGTACTTC. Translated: CASSLENSEQYF.

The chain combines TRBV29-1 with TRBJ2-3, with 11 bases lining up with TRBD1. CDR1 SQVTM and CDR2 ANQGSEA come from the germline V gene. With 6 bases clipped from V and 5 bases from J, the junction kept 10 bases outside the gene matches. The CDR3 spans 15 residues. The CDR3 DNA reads TGCAGCGTGGGGCTCGGACAGGGGGCTATAGATACGCAGTATTTT. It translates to CSVGLGQGAIDTQYF.

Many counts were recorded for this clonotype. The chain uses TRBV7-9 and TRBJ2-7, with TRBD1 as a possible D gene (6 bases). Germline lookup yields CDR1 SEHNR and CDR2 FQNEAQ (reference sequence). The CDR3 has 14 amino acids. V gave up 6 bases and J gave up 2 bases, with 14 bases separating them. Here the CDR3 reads CASRAVGATYEQYF. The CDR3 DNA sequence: TGTGCCAGCAGGGCTGTGGGGGCCACCTACGAGCAGTACTTC.

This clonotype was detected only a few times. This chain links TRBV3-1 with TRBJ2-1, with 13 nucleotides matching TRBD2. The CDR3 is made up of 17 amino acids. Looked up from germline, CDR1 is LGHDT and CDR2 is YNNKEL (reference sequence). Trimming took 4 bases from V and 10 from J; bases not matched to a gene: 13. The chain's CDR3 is CASSLNRGLAGSREQFF. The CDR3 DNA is TGTGCCAGCAGCCTCAACAGGGGACTAGCGGGGTCCCGGGAGCAGTTCTTC.

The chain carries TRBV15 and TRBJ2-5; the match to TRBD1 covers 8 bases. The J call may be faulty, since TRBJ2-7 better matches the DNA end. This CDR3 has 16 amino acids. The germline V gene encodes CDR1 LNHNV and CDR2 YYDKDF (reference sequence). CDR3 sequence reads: CATSTRGPTALDEQYF. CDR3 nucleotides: TGTGCCACCAGCACCAGGGGGCCCACTGCCTTGGACGAGCAGTACTTC.

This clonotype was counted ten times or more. This chain's CDR3 is CASSLRDGTYGYTF. CDR3 sequence (DNA): TGTGCCAGCAGCCTCCGGGACGGAACTTATGGCTACACCTTC. V usage is TRBV3-1 and J usage is TRBJ1-2; possibly TRBD1 for D (5 bases). CDR1 LGHDT and CDR2 YNNKEL come from the germline V gene (reference sequence). V was pared by 4 bases and J by 5 bases, with 14 bases between. The CDR3 loop spans 14 amino acids. Drawing the rest from reference TRBV3-1 and TRBJ1-2, the complete variable domain is DTAVSQTPKYLVTQMGNDKSIKCEQNLGHDTMYWYKQDSKKFLKIMFSYNNKELIINETVPNRFSPKSPDKAHLNLHINSLELGDSAVYFCASSLRDGTYGYTFGSGTRLTVV.

The DNA of the CDR3 is TGTGCCAGCAGCCGACTTGGGAACACCGGGGAGCTGTTTTTT. It encodes CASSRLGNTGELFF. The chain carries TRBV4-2 and TRBJ2-2; D gene unclear. Trimming removed 4 bases at V and 1 base at J, with 7 bases between. The CDR3 contains 14 residues. CDR1 is LGHNA, CDR2 YNFKEQ, per germline.

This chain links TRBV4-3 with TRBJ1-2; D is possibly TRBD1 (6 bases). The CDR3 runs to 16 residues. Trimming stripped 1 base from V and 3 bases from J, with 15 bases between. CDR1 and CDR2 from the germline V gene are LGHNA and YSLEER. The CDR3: CASSQGTAPAHYGYTF. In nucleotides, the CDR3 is TGCGCCAGCAGCCAAGGGACAGCCCCGGCCCACTATGGCTACACCTTC.

The CDR3, as DNA: TGCAGCGTTGAAGACTCAGCGGTTGGGACAGGGAGCTACGAGCAGTACTTC. Its translation: CSVEDSAVGTGSYEQYF. V is TRBV29-1 and J is TRBJ2-7; 9 bases map to TRBD1. Trimming took 0 bases from V and 3 from J; bases not matched to a gene: 12. CDR1 SQVTM and CDR2 ANQGSEA come from the germline V gene. The CDR3 spans 17 residues.

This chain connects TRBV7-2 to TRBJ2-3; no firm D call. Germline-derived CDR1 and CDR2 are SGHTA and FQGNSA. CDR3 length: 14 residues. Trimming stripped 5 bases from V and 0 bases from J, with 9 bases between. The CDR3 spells CASSRVRSTDTQYF. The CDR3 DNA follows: TGTGCCAGCAGCCGGGTTAGGAGCACAGATACGCAGTATTTT.

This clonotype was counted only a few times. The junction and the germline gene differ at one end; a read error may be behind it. CDR3 protein: CASNEQLNEKLFF. CDR3 coding DNA: TGTGCCAGCAATGAACAGTTAAATGAAAAACTGTTTTTT. This rearrangement joins TRBV2 to TRBJ1-4; unclear D gene. CDR1 and CDR2 (germline): SNHLY, FYNNEI. The CDR3 length is 13 residues. Complete variable domain (other parts from reference TRBV2 and TRBJ1-4): EPEVTQTPSHQVTQMGQEVILRCVPISNHLYFYWYRQILGQKVEFLVSFYNNEISEKSEIFDDQFSVERPDGSNFTLKIRSTKLEDSAMYFCASNEQLNEKLFFGSGTQLSVL.

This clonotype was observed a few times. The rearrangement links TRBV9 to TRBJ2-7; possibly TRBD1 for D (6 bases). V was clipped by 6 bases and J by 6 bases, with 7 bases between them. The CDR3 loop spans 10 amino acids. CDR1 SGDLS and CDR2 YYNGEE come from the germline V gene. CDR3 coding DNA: TGTGCCAGCACCAGGGGCGAGCAGTACTTC. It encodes CASTRGEQYF.

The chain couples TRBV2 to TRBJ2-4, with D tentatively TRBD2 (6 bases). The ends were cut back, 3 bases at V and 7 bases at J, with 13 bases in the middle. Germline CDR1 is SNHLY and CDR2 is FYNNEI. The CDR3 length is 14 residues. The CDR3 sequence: CASSDPGGRNIQYF. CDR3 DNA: TGTGCCAGCAGTGACCCCGGAGGGCGCAACATTCAGTACTTC.